What follows are 30 T cell receptor beta chains derived from one specimen sequenced in a study of CD8 T cells in Susac syndrome. RNA, at roughly 0.45 to 1 ug, was reverse transcribed with random hexamers. TCRdb reanalysed the immunoSEQ multiplex PCR reads using MiXCR and keeps one entry per CDR3 protein. Here the sample spans around 190,000 distinct CDR3 sequences, 85% to 95% being singletons. The source material was CD4+ T cells from PBMCs. These receptors were collected from a human donor in good health.

The chain employs TRBV3-1 and TRBJ2-5; D gene uncertain. Trimming took 4 bases from V and 3 from J, leaving 6 bases between them. This CDR3 is 12 amino acids long. The germline gives CDR1 LGHDT, CDR2 YNNKEL (reference sequence). This CDR3 is CASSRTEETQYF. DNA for the CDR3: TGTGCCAGCAGCCGGACCGAAGAGACCCAGTACTTC.

V and J are TRBV20-1 and TRBJ1-5, with 7 bases fitting TRBD1. The CDR3 covers 15 residues. Germline assignment: CDR1 DFQATT and CDR2 SNEGSKA (reference sequence). V trimming: 6 bases; J trimming: 2 bases; junction bases outside the gene matches: 10. CDR3 sequence (DNA): TGCAGTGCCCCCAGGGGGGCAGCGGGCAATCAGCCCCAGCATTTT. Residues: CSAPRGAAGNQPQHF.

V and J are TRBV7-2 and TRBJ2-5, with 7 bases lining up with TRBD1. The germline gives CDR1 SGHTA, CDR2 FQGNSA. This CDR3 comprises 14 residues. V shed 4 bases and J 4 bases; nucleotides not matched to a gene: 6. CDR3 bases: TGTGCCAGCAGCTCGACAGGGAGAGGAGAGACCCAGTACTTC. Its translation: CASSSTGRGETQYF. The full variable domain, completed using reference TRBV7-2 and TRBJ2-5, is GAGVSQSPSNKVTEKGKDVELRCDPISGHTALYWYRQSLGQGLEFLIYFQGNSAPDKSGLPSDRFSAERTGGSVSTLTIQRTQQEDSAVYLCASSSTGRGETQYFGPGTRLLVL.

CDR3 coding DNA: TGTGCCAGTAGTATAGATGGGGAGAGGAGTGAGCAGTTCTTC. Its translation is CASSIDGERSEQFF. The rearrangement uses TRBV19 and TRBJ2-1; D is perhaps TRBD2 (5 bases). The length of the CDR3 is 14 residues. Germline-derived CDR1 and CDR2 are LNHDA and SQIVND (reference sequence). Deletions cut 0 bases from V and 9 bases from J, with 12 bases between.

CDR3 in DNA: TGTGCCAGCAGCTCCGGAAGGCTCCTTTACACTGAAGCTTTCTTT. It encodes CASSSGRLLYTEAFF. The chain is built from TRBV7-9 and TRBJ1-1, with D hard to call. Germline V gene data show CDR1 as SEHNR and CDR2 as FQNEAQ (reference sequence). Trimming left V 4 bases short and J 3 bases short, with 15 bases between. CDR3 length: 15 amino acids.

This chain connects TRBV4-3 to TRBJ2-1, with 9 bases that match TRBD1. V lost 8 bases, J lost 5 bases, and 10 bases stayed unmatched. The germline CDR1 and CDR2 sequences are LGHNA and YSLEER. CDR3 length: 15 amino acids. In DNA form, the CDR3 reads TGCGCCAGCTCTCCGGACAGGGGATATGACAATGAGCAGTTCTTC. It codes for CASSPDRGYDNEQFF.

CDR3 sequence (DNA): TGTGCCAGCAGCCCCGGGACTACAATCTACAATGAGCAGTTCTTC. This sequence encodes CASSPGTTIYNEQFF. The chain has TRBV3-1 and TRBJ2-1; 7 bases agree with TRBD2. V gave up 4 bases and J gave up 3 bases; unmatched junction bases: 6. The CDR3 runs 15 residues. Germline CDR1 LGHDT, CDR2 YNNKEL (reference sequence).

The rearrangement links TRBV3-1 to TRBJ2-3; unclear D gene. Trimming stripped 2 bases from V and 6 bases from J, with 9 bases between. The CDR3 sequence is 13 residues long. Germline V CDR1 and CDR2: LGHDT, YNNKEL (reference sequence). The CDR3 DNA is TGTGCCAGCAGCCAAATAGCCCAGGATACGCAGTATTTT. Translated, it gives CASSQIAQDTQYF.

The V call is TRBV14, the J call TRBJ2-2; D could derive from TRBD1 or TRBD2 (5 bases each). Germline V gene lookup returns CDR1 SGHDN and CDR2 FVKESK. The CDR3 covers 17 residues. Trimming pared 3 bases from V and 4 bases from J, leaving 18 bases between. The CDR3 sequence is CASSQAGTPVGTGELFF. The CDR3 nucleotides read TGTGCCAGCAGCCAGGCCGGGACCCCCGTGGGCACCGGGGAGCTGTTTTTT.

The chain joins TRBV18 to TRBJ2-7, with TRBD1 matching 7 bases. The CDR3 is 13 residues long. CDR1 KGHSH and CDR2 LQKENI come from the germline V gene. The trim removed 5 bases at V and 7 bases at J, leaving 8 bases unmatched. The CDR3 DNA sequence: TGTGCCAGCTCAATCACCCGACAGGGAGAGCAGTACGTC. Its translation: CASSITRQGEQYV.

This clonotype was seen only once. The V and J genes are TRBV7-2 and TRBJ1-6; D unresolved. V was cut by 5 bases and J by 8 bases, with 19 bases left in between. CDR1 and CDR2 from the germline V gene are SGHTA and FQGNSA. This CDR3 region has 16 residues. The CDR3 is CASSPRSQRGDSPLHF. In DNA form, the CDR3 reads TGTGCCAGCAGCCCCCGATCCCAGCGGGGTGATTCACCCCTCCACTTT. Together with reference TRBV7-2 and TRBJ1-6, the CDR3 gives the full variable domain: GAGVSQSPSNKVTEKGKDVELRCDPISGHTALYWYRQSLGQGLEFLIYFQGNSAPDKSGLPSDRFSAERTGGSVSTLTIQRTQQEDSAVYLCASSPRSQRGDSPLHFGNGTRLTVT.

The chain recombines TRBV12-3 or TRBV12-4 with TRBJ2-3; D is undetermined. The CDR3 covers 16 residues. Trimming removed 6 bases at V and 0 bases at J, with 16 bases between. The CDR3 coding sequence is TGTGCCAGCAGCCTATCTCCAGACTCTAGCACAGATACGCAGTATTTT. This encodes CASSLSPDSSTDTQYF.

The chain links TRBV3-1 to TRBJ2-1; no clear D gene. The CDR3 contains 11 residues. Deletions cut 6 bases from V and 10 bases from J, with 10 bases between. The V gene's germline CDR1 is LGHDT and CDR2 YNNKEL (reference sequence). The CDR3 region has the DNA TGTGCCAGCAGGGCTACTCAAGAGCAGTTCTTC. Its translation: CASRATQEQFF.

CDR3: CAWSARNYGYTF. The DNA of the CDR3 is TGTGCCTGGAGTGCCAGGAACTATGGCTACACCTTC. The rearrangement uses TRBV30 and TRBJ1-2; D is uncertain. V lost 1 base and J lost 2, with 5 bases in between. The CDR3 covers 12 residues. The germline CDR1 and CDR2 sequences are GTSNPN and SVGIG (reference sequence).

The chain recombines TRBV12-3 or TRBV12-4 with TRBJ2-2; 11 nucleotides match TRBD2. The ends lost 6 bases at V and 1 base at J; junction bases unmatched: 4. The CDR3 has 16 amino acids. This chain's CDR3 is CASRGLAAENTGELFF. The CDR3 region has the DNA TGTGCCAGCAGGGGACTAGCGGCGGAGAACACCGGGGAGCTGTTTTTT.

This clonotype occurred once. The chain links TRBV29-1 to TRBJ2-1; TRBD2 matches at 12 bases. V gave up 7 bases and J gave up 8 bases; unmatched junction bases: 9. The CDR3 consists of 14 residues. CDR1 is SQVTM and CDR2 is ANQGSEA in the germline V gene. The CDR3 spells CSAYRLAGEHEQFF. The DNA of the CDR3 is TGCAGCGCTTACCGACTAGCGGGAGAGCATGAGCAGTTCTTC.

The chain has TRBV29-1 and TRBJ2-5; 9 bases map to TRBD1. CDR3 length: 14 residues. Germline CDR1 SQVTM, CDR2 ANQGSEA. The ends lost 2 bases at V and 5 bases at J; junction bases unmatched: 6. The CDR3 loop reads CSVELQGAWETQYF. Written as DNA, the CDR3 is TGCAGCGTTGAACTACAGGGGGCCTGGGAGACCCAGTACTTC.

CDR3 DNA: TGCAGCGCGGATGGACAGGGGATTAACACCGGGGAGCTGTTTTTT. Amino acids: CSADGQGINTGELFF. The rearrangement joins TRBV29-1 to TRBJ2-2; TRBD1 aligns across 9 bases. The junction had 8 bases not matched to a gene; V was cut back by 7 bases and J by 2 bases. The CDR3 is 15 amino acids. The V gene's germline CDR1 is SQVTM and CDR2 ANQGSEA.

The chain combines TRBV14 with TRBJ1-2, with TRBD1 matching 7 bases. Germline V gives CDR1 SGHDN, CDR2 FVKESK. The CDR3 is made up of 13 amino acids. V lost 6 bases, J lost 4 bases, and 5 bases stayed unmatched. The chain's CDR3 is CASSEPGGYGYTF. The DNA of the CDR3 is TGTGCCAGCAGTGAACCAGGGGGCTATGGCTACACCTTC. Filled out from reference TRBV14 and TRBJ1-2, the complete variable domain reads EAGVTQFPSHSVIEKGQTVTLRCDPISGHDNLYWYRRVMGKEIKFLLHFVKESKQDESGMPNNRFLAERTGGTYSTLKVQPAELEDSGVYFCASSEPGGYGYTFGSGTRLTVV.

This clonotype showed up just once. This chain joins TRBV6-5 and TRBJ1-2, with D tentatively TRBD1 (5 bases). The CDR3 runs to 14 residues. CDR1 and CDR2 from the germline V gene are MNHEY and SVGAGI. V lost 7 bases to trimming and J lost 0 bases, with 12 bases between them. The CDR3 region is CASTISRANYGYTF. CDR3 coding DNA: TGTGCCAGCACCATTAGCAGGGCTAACTATGGCTACACCTTC.

The CDR3, as DNA: TGCAGTGCTATTGGTCTGAGGGGGGCTGGAGAGACCCAGTACTTC. It specifies CSAIGLRGAGETQYF. The chain joins TRBV20-1 to TRBJ2-5, with D perhaps given as TRBD1 or TRBD2 (6 bases each). The CDR3 sequence is 15 residues long. The germline V gene has CDR1 DFQATT and CDR2 SNEGSKA (reference sequence). V was pared by 4 bases and J by 4 bases, with 19 bases between.

The J gene is TRBJ2-5, the V gene TRBV4-3, with TRBD2 as a possible D gene (6 bases). CDR1 and CDR2 from the germline V gene are LGHNA and YSLEER. Trimming removed 0 bases at V and 5 bases at J, with 7 bases between. The CDR3 extends over 13 amino acids. The CDR3 spells CASSQDAGETQYF. As DNA, the CDR3 is TGCGCCAGCAGCCAAGATGCGGGGGAGACCCAGTACTTC.

This clonotype was seen once. CDR3 loop: CASSPGTGVSPLHF. DNA of the CDR3: TGTGCCAGCAGTCCCGGGACAGGGGTATCACCCCTCCACTTT. The rearrangement joins TRBV6-2 or TRBV6-3 to TRBJ1-6, with TRBD1 matching over 10 bases. The CDR3 is made up of 14 amino acids. J was trimmed by 10 bases and V by 5 bases; bases with no gene match: 5. Germline CDR1 reads MNHEY; CDR2 reads SVGEGT.

With respect to this clonotype: The junction shows a germline mismatch at one end, possibly a read error. V gene TRBV7-9 combines with J gene TRBJ1-1, with TRBD1 matching 9 bases. CDR3 length equals 13 residues. The germline gives CDR1 SEHNR, CDR2 FQNEAQ (reference sequence). CDR3 coding DNA: TGTGCCAGCAGCGCCGGGACAGGGAGGCCCGGGGTCTTT. Translation: CASSAGTGRPGVF.

The chain couples TRBV2 to TRBJ2-7, with a possible D match to TRBD1 (6 bases). The CDR3 covers 15 residues. Germline V lookup: CDR1 SNHLY, CDR2 FYNNEI. V shed 6 bases and J shed 0 bases, with 15 bases lying between them. The CDR3: CASRRQVLSSYEQYF. CDR3 sequence (DNA): TGTGCCAGCAGGAGACAGGTGTTAAGCTCCTACGAGCAGTACTTC.

The chain links TRBV29-1 to TRBJ1-5; a possible D gene is TRBD1 (5 bases). The length of the CDR3 is 14 residues. Per the germline V gene, CDR1 is SQVTM and CDR2 is ANQGSEA. V lost 3 bases to trimming and J lost 7 bases, with 16 bases between them. In nucleotides, the CDR3 is TGCAGCGTTGACATGGGAGGGGATGGGCAGCCCCAGCATTTT. Translating it yields CSVDMGGDGQPQHF.

The rearrangement uses TRBV18 and TRBJ2-5, with D possibly matching TRBD1 (5 bases). The V end lost 4 bases, the J end lost 1 base, and 10 bases lay between the germline ends. The CDR3 length is 14 residues. The germline V gene has CDR1 KGHSH and CDR2 LQKENI. CDR3 loop: CASSLADSQETQYF. The CDR3 nucleotides read TGTGCCAGCTCACTCGCCGACAGCCAAGAGACCCAGTACTTC.

This CDR3 is CAGLWVSSYEQYV. In DNA form, the CDR3 reads TGTGCCGGCCTCTGGGTCAGCTCCTACGAGCAGTACGTC. V is TRBV19 and J is TRBJ2-7; D gene ambiguous. The ends were cut back, 11 bases at V and 0 bases at J, with 14 bases in the middle. The CDR3 has 13 amino acids. Germline assignment: CDR1 LNHDA and CDR2 SQIVND (reference sequence).

The chain employs TRBV20-1 and TRBJ2-3; 8 positions match TRBD2. After removal of 3 bases from V and 2 bases from J, the junction contained 10 bases not matched to a gene. The CDR3 is 16 residues long. From germline, CDR1 is DFQATT and CDR2 SNEGSKA (reference sequence). The chain's CDR3 is CSARPLAGLYTDTQYF. As DNA, the CDR3 is TGCAGTGCTAGGCCGTTAGCGGGACTTTACACAGATACGCAGTATTTT.

Regarding this clonotype: The junction does not match germline at one end; this may be a read error. V is TRBV3-1 and J is TRBJ2-5; D is uncertain. Per germline, CDR1 LGHDT and CDR2 YNNKEL (reference sequence). The CDR3 consists of 12 residues. In nucleotides, the CDR3 is TGTGCCAGCAGTCAAGGGTGGGAGACCCAGTACTTC. This translates into CASSQGWETQYF.